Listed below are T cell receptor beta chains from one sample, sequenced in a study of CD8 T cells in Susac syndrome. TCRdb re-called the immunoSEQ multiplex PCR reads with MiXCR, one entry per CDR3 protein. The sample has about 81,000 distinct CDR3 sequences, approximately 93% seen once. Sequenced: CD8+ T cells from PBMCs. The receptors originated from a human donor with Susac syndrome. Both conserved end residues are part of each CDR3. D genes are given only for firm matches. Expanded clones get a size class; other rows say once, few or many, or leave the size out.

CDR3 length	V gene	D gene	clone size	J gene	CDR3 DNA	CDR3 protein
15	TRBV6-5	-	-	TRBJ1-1	TGTGCCAGCAGCCCGGGTCGCGACTGGATGACTGAAGCTTTCTTT	CASSPGRDWMTEAFF
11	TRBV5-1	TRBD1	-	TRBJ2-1	TGCGCCAGCAGCATGACAGGGGTAGAGTTCTTC	CASSMTGVEFF
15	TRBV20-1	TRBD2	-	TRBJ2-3	TGCAGTGCTAGAGATCTAGCGGGAGAATCAGATACGCAGTATTTT	CSARDLAGESDTQYF
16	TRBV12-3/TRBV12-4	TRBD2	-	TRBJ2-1	TGTGCCAGCAGTTTGGGGACTAGCGGGGTCTACAATGAGCAGTTCTTC	CASSLGTSGVYNEQFF
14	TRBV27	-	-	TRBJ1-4	TGTGCCAGCAGTGGGACCTGGGAGGACCCAAAACTGTTTTTT	CASSGTWEDPKLFF
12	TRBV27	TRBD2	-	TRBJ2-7	TGTGCCAGCATTAGCGGGTCCTACGAGCAGTACTTC	CASISGSYEQYF
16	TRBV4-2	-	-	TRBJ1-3	TGTGCCAGCAGCCAAGATTCAGAGTTCTCTGGAAACACCATATATTTT	CASSQDSEFSGNTIYF
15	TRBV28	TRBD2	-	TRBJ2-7	TGTGCCAGCAGTACTACCCGGGAGGGTGAGGACGAGCAGTACTTC	CASSTTREGEDEQYF
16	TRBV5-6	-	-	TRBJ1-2	TGTGCCAGCAGCTGGATGCTAGGCGGGGGAGCGGATGGCTACACCTTC	CASSWMLGGGADGYTF
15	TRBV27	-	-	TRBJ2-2	TGTGCCAGCAGTTTCCTCTACAGTAACACCGGGGAGCTGTTTTTT	CASSFLYSNTGELFF
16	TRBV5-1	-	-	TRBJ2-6	TGCGCCAGCAGCTCCGCGCAGGGTTTTGGGGCCAACGTCCTGACTTTC	CASSSAQGFGANVLTF
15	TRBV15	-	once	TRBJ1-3	TGTGCCACCAGCAGAGATTTCCCGGGGATGAACACCATATATTTT	CATSRDFPGMNTIYF
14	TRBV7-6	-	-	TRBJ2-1	TGTGCCAGCAGCTTATGGGAGCGAGGCAATGAGCAGTTCTTC	CASSLWERGNEQFF
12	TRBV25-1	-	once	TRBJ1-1	TGTGCCAGCAGTGAAAAAGGGAACGAAGCTTTCTTT	CASSEKGNEAFF
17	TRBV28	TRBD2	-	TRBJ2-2	TGTGCCAGCAGCTGGCCCGGGACTAGCGGGAGCACCGGGGAGCTGTTTTTT	CASSWPGTSGSTGELFF
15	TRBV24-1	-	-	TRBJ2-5	TGTGCCACCAGTGACACGAATCAAGTTGAAGAGACCCAGTACTTC	CATSDTNQVEETQYF
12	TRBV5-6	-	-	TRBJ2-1	TGTGCCAGCAGCTTGAGGTACAATGAGCAGTTCTTC	CASSLRYNEQFF
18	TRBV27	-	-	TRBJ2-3	TGTGCCAGCAGTTTTTCGTCTCCCCAGGGGAGAGGCACAGATACGCAGTATTTT	CASSFSSPQGRGTDTQYF
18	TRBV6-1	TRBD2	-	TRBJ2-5	TGTGCCAGCAGCCCCCTCGCGGGGGGGCCCACGTCTTTGGAGACCCAGTACTTC	CASSPLAGGPTSLETQYF
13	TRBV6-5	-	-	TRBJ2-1	TGTGCCAGCAGTTACTCCCTCGGGGCGGTCAGGCTCTTC	CASSYSLGAVRLF
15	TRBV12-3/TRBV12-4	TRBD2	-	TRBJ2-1	TGTGCCAGCAGTCCTTTAGCGGGAGTAAGCGATGAGCAGTTCTTC	CASSPLAGVSDEQFF
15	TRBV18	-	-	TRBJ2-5	TGTGCCAGCTCACCTGGCCGCCAAGCTCGGGAGACCCAGTACTTC	CASSPGRQARETQYF
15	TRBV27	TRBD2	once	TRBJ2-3	TGTGCCAGCAGTTTATGGCGGGAGGAGACAGATACGCAGTATTTT	CASSLWREETDTQYF
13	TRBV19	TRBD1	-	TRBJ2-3	TGTGCCAGTTCCGACAGGGGAGCAGATACGCAGTATTTT	CASSDRGADTQYF
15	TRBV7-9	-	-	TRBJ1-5	TGTGCCAGCAGCTTGTCTGGGGGGGGAATATTGCCCCAGCATTTT	CASSLSGGGILPQHF
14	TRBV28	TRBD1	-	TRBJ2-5	TGTGCCAGCAGCCACCGGGACAGGGAAGAGACCCAGTACTTC	CASSHRDREETQYF
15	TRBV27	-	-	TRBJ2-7	TGTGCCAGCAGTTTCTACGGGAGTTCGGGAGACGAGCAGTACTTC	CASSFYGSSGDEQYF
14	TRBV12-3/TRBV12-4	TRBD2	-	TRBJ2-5	TGTGCCAGCAGTTCGTGGGAGGGCGGGGAGACCCAGTACTTC	CASSSWEGGETQYF
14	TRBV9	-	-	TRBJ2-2	TGTGCCAGCAGCCTATGGGGGGACACCGGGGAGCTGTTTTTT	CASSLWGDTGELFF
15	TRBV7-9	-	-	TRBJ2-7	TGTGCCAGCAGCCCCCCGGAGGGTCGCTCCTACGAGCAGTACTTC	CASSPPEGRSYEQYF